Below, 9 T cell receptor beta chains from the same sample are listed, as sequenced in a study of OX40 agonist ivuxolimab in advanced cancers. Repertoires were generated with immunoSEQ multiplex PCR, while TCRdb's copy carries only in-frame clones and drops some. The sample shows some 80,000 clones, roughly 89% of them seen only once. This specimen consisted of CD4+ or CD8+ T cells sorted from blood, obtained in a trial of the OX40 agonist ivuxolimab. These receptors originate from an adult with an advanced solid tumor such as melanoma, head and neck, liver or kidney cancer.

As regards this clone: Other DNA sequences from this sample encode an identical CDR3 as well. The chain uses TRBV7-9 and TRBJ2-5; 8 nucleotides align to TRBD1. Germline V lookup: CDR1 SEHNR, CDR2 FQNEAQ (reference sequence). This CDR3 has 17 residues. V shed 4 bases, J shed 1 base, and the junction held 11 bases outside the gene matches. CDR3 sequence reads: CASSSRQGSLFQETQYF. CDR3 DNA: TGTGCCAGCAGCTCCAGACAGGGGAGTTTATTCCAAGAGACCCAGTACTTC.

The chain uses TRBV21-1 and TRBJ2-7; TRBD2, the D gene given by the table, was not confirmed from the DNA. TRBV21-1 is deemed a pseudogene. The CDR3 has 16 residues. The CDR3 nucleotides read TGTGCCAGCAGTTCCATCGGGCTAGCGGAGCCCTACGAGCAGTACTTC. This gives the protein CASSSIGLAEPYEQYF.

The chain joins TRBV7-6 to TRBJ1-6; D unresolved. Germline CDR1 is SGHVS and CDR2 is FNYEAQ. There are 17 residues in the CDR3. Trimming pared 5 bases from V and 1 base from J, leaving 15 bases between. The CDR3 DNA is TGTGCCAGCAGCCCTAGACCTTCCGGATCCTATAATTCACCCCTCCACTTT. The encoded protein is CASSPRPSGSYNSPLHF.

The chain couples TRBV7-9 to TRBJ2-1; D unresolved. The CDR3 runs 14 residues. Trimming shortened V by 1 base and J by 5 bases, and 9 bases separated the two germline ends. Germline V gene data show CDR1 as SEHNR and CDR2 as FQNEAQ (reference sequence). The CDR3 protein is CASSLGPPHNEQFF. Written as DNA, the CDR3 is TGTGCCAGCAGCTTAGGACCCCCTCACAATGAGCAGTTCTTC. Full variable domain (outside the CDR3, taken from reference TRBV7-9 and TRBJ2-1): DTGVSQNPRHKITKRGQNVTFRCDPISEHNRLYWYRQTLGQGPEFLTYFQNEAQLEKSRLLSDRFSAERPKGSFSTLEIQRTEQGDSAMYLCASSLGPPHNEQFFGPGTRLTVL.

The V gene is TRBV7-2, the J gene TRBJ2-7, with TRBD1 as a possible D gene (6 bases). Between the trimmed V and J ends, which lost 1 base and 6 bases, there was a span of 13 bases. The CDR3 runs to 14 residues. The germline CDR1 and CDR2 sequences are SGHTA and FQGNSA. CDR3 amino acids: CASSLGALGGEQYF. DNA for the CDR3: TGTGCCAGCAGCTTAGGCGCCTTAGGGGGCGAGCAGTACTTC.

The chain employs TRBV5-1 and TRBJ2-5; possibly TRBD1 for D (5 bases). V gave up 4 bases and J gave up 4 bases, with 14 bases separating them. This CDR3 contains 14 residues. Germline assignment: CDR1 SGHRS and CDR2 YFSETQ. In nucleotides, the CDR3 is TGCGCCAGCAGCCAGGTGGGGCCCTTAGAGACCCAGTACTTC. Encoded protein: CASSQVGPLETQYF.

This chain uses TRBV15 with TRBJ2-7, with 12 bases identical to TRBD2. Per germline, CDR1 LNHNV and CDR2 YYDKDF (reference sequence). V was pared by 1 base and J by 3 bases, with 1 base of the junction left unmatched. The CDR3 totals 15 residues. The CDR3 DNA reads as TGTGCCACCAGCAGAGGGACTAGCGGGGACTACGAGCAGTACTTC. It encodes CATSRGTSGDYEQYF.

V is TRBV19 and J is TRBJ2-5, with a possible D match to TRBD2 (5 bases). The V end was cut by 6 bases, the J end by 5 bases, with 10 bases between. CDR1 LNHDA and CDR2 SQIVND come from the germline V gene (reference sequence). The CDR3 length is 12 residues. The CDR3 region has the DNA TGTGCCAGTAGCCCCCGAGGGGAGACCCAGTACTTC. It codes for CASSPRGETQYF.

The chain has TRBV11-3 and TRBJ2-3; D is possibly TRBD2 (5 bases). Germline V gene lookup returns CDR1 SGHNT and CDR2 YENEEA. V lost 0 bases to trimming and J lost 11 bases, with 9 bases between them. The CDR3 covers 12 residues. DNA for the CDR3: TGTGCCAGCAGCTTAGAGAGAGGGTTGCAGTATTTT. Translated, it gives CASSLERGLQYF.